This T cell receptor (beta chain) originates from a study of shared clonotypes between healthy human individuals. Study-level background: Donors were two women and a few men aged 18 to 49. Points from the study as a whole: What limited the represented genetic and exposure-history diversity was the small number of donors. Sampling used blood alone; tissue repertoires probably differ.

To note about this clone: Its antigen is still unknown.

Trimming left V 3 bases short and J 5 bases short, with 11 bases between. CDR3 length: 13 residues. The V gene's germline CDR1 is SGHTA and CDR2 FQGTGA. Assay: immunoSEQ multiplex PCR; the TCRdb copy retains only in-frame clones and omits some. The table lists 850,000 to 1,100,000 clones, approximately 77% of them singletons. All donors were healthy HIV-negative adults lacking recent acute infections or vaccinations. The TCR sequence derives from a young man in good health. Some clones in this sample may be carry-over from other donors' samples. V gene TRBV7-3 combines with J gene TRBJ2-7, with unresolved D. Sequencing was carried out using memory CD4+ T cells from PBMCs. The subset denotes: CD45RA-negative fraction. The CDR3: CASSFGGENEQYF. CDR3 in DNA: TGTGCCAGCAGCTTCGGTGGCGAGAACGAGCAGTACTTC. The variable domain in full, completed from reference TRBV7-3 and TRBJ2-7, reads GAGVSQTPSNKVTEKGKYVELRCDPISGHTALYWYRQSLGQGPEFLIYFQGTGAADDSGLPNDRFFAVRPEGSVSTLKIQRTERGDSAVYLCASSFGGENEQYFGPGTRLTVT.